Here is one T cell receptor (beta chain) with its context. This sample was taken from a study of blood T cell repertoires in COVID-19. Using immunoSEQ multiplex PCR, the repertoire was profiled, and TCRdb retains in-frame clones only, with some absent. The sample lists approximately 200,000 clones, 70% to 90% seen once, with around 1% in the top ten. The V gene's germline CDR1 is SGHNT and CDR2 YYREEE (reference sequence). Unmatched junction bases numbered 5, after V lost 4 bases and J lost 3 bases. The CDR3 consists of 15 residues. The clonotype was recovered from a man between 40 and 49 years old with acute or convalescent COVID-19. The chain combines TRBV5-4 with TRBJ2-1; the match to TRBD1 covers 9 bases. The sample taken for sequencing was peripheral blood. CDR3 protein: CASSAQGANYNEQFF. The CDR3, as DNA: TGTGCCAGCAGCGCACAGGGGGCTAACTACAATGAGCAGTTCTTC. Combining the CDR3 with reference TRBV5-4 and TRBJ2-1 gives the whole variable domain ETGVTQSPTHLIKTRGQQVTLRCSSQSGHNTVSWYQQALGQGPQFIFQYYREEENGRGNFPPRFSGLQFPNYSSELNVNALELDDSALYLCASSAQGANYNEQFFGPGTRLTVL.